This T cell receptor beta chain was identified in a study of cytomegalovirus exposure and HLA in healthy donors. As to this clone: Its antigen is unidentified.

This table comes from immunoSEQ multiplex PCR, and its TCRdb copy is limited to in-frame clones, with some not included. Of about 160,000 clones in the sample, approximately 81% are singletons; the top ten hold 10% to 13%. Study-level results: For most TCR sequences rarity was the rule, although some public TCRs occurred in many donors.

The sequence came from a man aged 30 to 45 in good health and CMV-seropositive. Sequencing was performed on PBMCs.

This chain's CDR3 is CASSSSGGNTGELFF. CDR3 DNA: TGTGCCAGCAGCTCGAGCGGGGGCAACACCGGGGAGCTGTTTTTT. This sequence joins TRBV13 and TRBJ2-2, with 8 positions matching TRBD2. There are 15 residues in the CDR3. V dropped 4 bases and J dropped 2; count of bases not matched to a gene: 3. The germline V gene encodes CDR1 PRHDT and CDR2 FYEKMQ (reference sequence). The entire variable domain, with the rest obtained from reference TRBV13 and TRBJ2-2, is as follows: AAGVIQSPRHLIKEKRETATLKCYPIPRHDTVYWYQQGPGQDPQFLISFYEKMQSDKGSIPDRFSAQQFSDYHSELNMSSLELGDSALYFCASSSSGGNTGELFFGEGSRLTVL.